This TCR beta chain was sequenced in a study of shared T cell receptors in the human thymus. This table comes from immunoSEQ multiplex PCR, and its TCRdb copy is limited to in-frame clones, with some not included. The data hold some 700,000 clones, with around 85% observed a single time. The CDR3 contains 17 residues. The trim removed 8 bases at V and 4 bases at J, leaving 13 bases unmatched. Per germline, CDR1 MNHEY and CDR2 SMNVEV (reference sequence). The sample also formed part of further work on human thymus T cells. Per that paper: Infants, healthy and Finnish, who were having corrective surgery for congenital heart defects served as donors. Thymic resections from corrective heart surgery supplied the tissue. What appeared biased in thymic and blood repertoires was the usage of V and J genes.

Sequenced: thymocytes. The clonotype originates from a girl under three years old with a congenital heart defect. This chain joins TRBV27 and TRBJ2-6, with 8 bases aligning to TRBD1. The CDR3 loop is CASSRTGSDSGANVLTF. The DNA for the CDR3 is TGTGCCAGCTCCCGGACAGGGTCCGATTCGGGGGCCAACGTCCTGACTTTC.